The source of this T cell receptor beta chain is a study of early T cells in non-severe SARS-CoV-2 infection. Background on the study: The sequenced material was bulk RNA from unsorted whole blood, and its chains were unpaired. Notes on the study in general: Clonotype matching in VDJdb favored anti-spike CD8 responses and did not capture private and CD4 specificities.

Each single cDNA molecule received a unique molecular identifier. TCRdb redid the calling of the 5' RACE reads with MiXCR, one entry per CDR3 protein. This sample has about 69,000 distinct CDR3 sequences, with about 4.9% found just once. The CDR3 length is 16 residues. The V end lost 6 bases, the J end lost 0 bases, and 17 bases lay between the germline ends. CDR1 ENHRY and CDR2 SYGVKD come from the germline V gene. The sample holds many counts of this clonotype. Its antigen is undetermined. The sequenced sample was whole blood, obtained at baseline. This receptor was obtained from an adult who was a healthcare worker with PCR-confirmed SARS-CoV-2 infection or an uninfected control (not recorded which). The donor label of this sample is uncertain. This chain uses TRBV10-3 with TRBJ1-2; D might be TRBD1 (6 bases). CDR3 bases: TGTGCCATCAGCTTAGGGGGGCCCGGGCCTAACTATGGCTACACCTTC. Residues: CAISLGGPGPNYGYTF.